This T cell receptor (beta chain) comes out of a study of T cell responses to AZD1222 COVID-19 vaccine. The germline V gene encodes CDR1 MDHEN and CDR2 SYDVKM. This CDR3 spans 11 amino acids. Between the trimmed V and J ends, which lost 5 bases and 14 bases, there was a span of 15 bases. Study-wide points: Females outnumbered males among donors, who were mostly white British; clonal diversity was possibly underestimated. Increases in Spike-specific TCR breadth and depth were seen after two AZD1222 doses. Only 5 or 6 AZD1222 recipients tested seropositive at baseline.

Of note for this clone: Its antigen is unknown.

The table came from immunoSEQ multiplex PCR; TCRdb's copy has only in-frame clones and leaves some out. Among over 100,000 clones listed, 70% to 90% were seen once. The TCR sequence derives from an adult in good health. The material sequenced was peripheral blood, taken on day 0 of AZD1222 vaccination. This chain connects TRBV28 to TRBJ1-2; no clear D. CDR3 DNA sequence: TGTGCCAGCAGTCTCACACGGGTTCGGACCTTC. Amino acids: CASSLTRVRTF.